This paragraph reports one T cell receptor (beta chain). Its antigen is still unknown. The use of a sample-barcoded 5' primer and a J-beta primer mix characterized a second PCR of roughly 7 to 11 cycles. TCRdb ran MiXCR on the 5' RACE reads and lists one entry per CDR3 protein. The table records about 640,000 distinct CDR3 sequences, approximately 59% of them present only once. Healthy Caucasian individuals from Russia aged about 6 to 90 served as donors. These data belong to a study of blood T cells in healthy people across ages. The junction had 11 bases not matched to a gene; V was cut back by 3 bases and J by 5 bases. The CDR3 covers 16 residues. Germline loops: CDR1 SGHRS, CDR2 YFSETQ. Study results and caveats: The recorded TCR beta diversity per million T cells decreased in a roughly linear manner with age.

V gene TRBV5-1 combines with J gene TRBJ2-5; 9 bases line up with TRBD1. This receptor was identified in a man in his 60s in good health. The sequenced material came from blood. This chain's CDR3 is CASSYYPTGGRETQYF. DNA of the CDR3: TGCGCCAGCAGCTACTACCCGACAGGGGGTAGGGAGACCCAGTACTTC.